These 8 T cell receptor beta chains share one sample of origin, sequenced in a study of blood T cell repertoires in COVID-19. The method was immunoSEQ multiplex PCR; TCRdb's version includes in-frame clones alone and lacks a portion of them. This sample has under 200,000 clones, with 89% found just once. Sequencing was carried out using PBMCs or T cells enriched from blood (not recorded which). The receptors were gathered from a woman between 18 and 30 years old who had recovered from COVID-19.

The chain recombines TRBV11-2 with TRBJ2-7, with D tentatively TRBD1 (6 bases). V lost 4 bases to trimming and J lost 5 bases, with 15 bases between them. The CDR3 spans 14 residues. CDR1 and CDR2 from the germline V gene are SGHAT and FQNNGV. This CDR3 is CASSSIRGLHEQYF. CDR3 in DNA: TGTGCCAGCAGCTCAATCAGGGGATTACACGAGCAGTACTTC.

The genes are TRBV4-1 and TRBJ1-2, with a weak D call TRBD1 (6 bases). Trimming removed 1 base at V and 1 base at J, with 13 bases between. From germline, CDR1 is MGHRA and CDR2 YSYEKL. The CDR3 totals 16 residues. The CDR3 region is CASSQGGGRGNYGYTF. In DNA, the CDR3 is TGCGCCAGCAGCCAAGGGGGGGGGCGAGGTAACTATGGCTACACCTTC.

This rearrangement joins TRBV5-6 to TRBJ1-3; D call uncertain. The V end lost 2 bases, the J end lost 1 base, and 10 bases lay between the germline ends. Germline CDR1 reads SGHDT; CDR2 reads YYEEEE. The CDR3 runs to 15 residues. The CDR3 loop is CASSLGRSSGNTIYF. CDR3 bases: TGTGCCAGCAGCTTAGGCAGGTCTTCTGGAAACACCATATATTTT.

This chain uses TRBV7-8 with TRBJ1-5, with TRBD1 as a possible D gene (6 bases). CDR1 is SGHVS, CDR2 FQNEAQ, per germline. Deletions cut 4 bases from V and 3 bases from J, with 10 bases between. The CDR3 totals 14 residues. CDR3 amino acids: CASSSRTVNQPQHF. The CDR3 coding sequence is TGTGCCAGCAGCTCCAGGACAGTCAATCAGCCCCAGCATTTT.

The J gene is TRBJ2-1, the V gene TRBV6-5, with TRBD1 matching 9 bases. The germline V gene has CDR1 MNHEY and CDR2 SVGAGI. This CDR3 contains 15 residues. V trimming: 6 bases; J trimming: 4 bases; junction bases outside the gene matches: 7. CDR3 nucleotides: TGTGCCAGCAGCTCTACAGGGGGCGCTTACAATGAGCAGTTCTTC. Translated, it gives CASSSTGGAYNEQFF.

This chain connects TRBV29-1 to TRBJ1-1, with TRBD1 as a possible D gene (5 bases). Trimming removed 4 bases from V and 2 bases from J, with 11 bases in between. This CDR3 comprises 13 residues. CDR1 and CDR2 from the germline V gene are SQVTM and ANQGSEA. This CDR3 reads CSVVDSLNTEAFF. The CDR3 coding sequence is TGCAGCGTTGTCGACAGCCTAAACACTGAAGCTTTCTTT.

The chain has TRBV5-1 and TRBJ2-7; the match to TRBD1 covers 9 bases. V trimming: 3 bases; J trimming: 11 bases; junction bases outside the gene matches: 12. Germline CDR1 reads SGHRS; CDR2 reads YFSETQ. This CDR3 contains 14 residues. CDR3 nucleotides: TGCGCCAGCAGCTGGGGACGGGACAGGGCGGTTAAGTACTTC. It codes for CASSWGRDRAVKYF.

The V gene is TRBV1, the J gene TRBJ2-7; the D call of TRBD1 is as the table states it, not checked on the DNA. TRBV1 is tagged as a pseudogene. The CDR3 totals 15 residues. CDR3: CTSSRPGQGHYEQYF. The CDR3 bases are TGCACCAGCAGCCGCCCGGGACAGGGGCACTACGAGCAGTACTTC.